The present entry profiles one T cell receptor beta chain with its context. Its specificity is not known. Looked up from germline, CDR1 is MGHDK and CDR2 is SYGVNS. V dropped 4 bases and J dropped 10 bases, with 14 bases sitting between them. The CDR3 is 13 residues long. Treatment indicated: oral pan-JAK inhibitor, 5-10 mg twice daily. These data belong to a study of CD8+ T cells in alopecia areata. Findings and caveats of the study: Elevated clonality characterized lesional scalp relative to normal scalp, particularly in alopecia totalis/universalis.

TCR sequencing used cDNA made by reverse transcription of extracted RNA. Assay used: immunoSEQ multiplex PCR; TCRdb lists only in-frame clones, some missing. The table shows over 250,000 clones, with roughly 60% occurring only once. This sequence originates from a human donor with alopecia areata. The sample here was CD4+ T cells sorted from blood, taken at week 52, from a patient treated with tofacitinib. This chain connects TRBV25-1 to TRBJ2-1; no clear D. CDR3 bases: TGTGCCAGCAGTGGATACCAGGCTGGGGAGCAGTTCTTC. Its translation is CASSGYQAGEQFF.